The clone carrying this TCR beta chain showed up just a few times. CDR3 length equals 16 residues. Germline CDR1 and CDR2: SEHNR and FQNEAQ (reference sequence). The V and J ends lost 1 base and 2 bases respectively, with 14 bases between them. Preparation of the TCRbeta library used unique molecular identifiers. TCRdb passed the PCR reads through MiXCR, listing each CDR3 protein once. The sample lists 750,000 to 950,000 distinct CDR3 sequences; roughly 15% were seen once. The sample comes from a study of T-cell reconstitution after alpha-beta-depleted transplantation in children. Here the sequenced sample was PBMCs, mostly from graft donor cells, taken 360 days after TCRalphabeta/CD19-depleted stem cell transplant. This sequence originates from a male patient under 18 who had a stem cell transplant for acute lymphoblastic leukemia, so the T cells may come from the graft donor. This chain uses TRBV7-9 with TRBJ1-1, with D possibly matching TRBD1 (6 bases). CDR3 coding DNA: TGTGCCAGCAGCTTAGGTTCCGGGACAACCAACACTGAAGCTTTCTTT. This translates into CASSLGSGTTNTEAFF.